This TCR beta chain is from a study of blood T cell repertoires in COVID-19 (dated by TCRdb to about 2020). With respect to the entire study: Collaborator samples came from the United States, Italy and Spain and covered acute and convalescent phases of COVID-19. The dataset comprised deeply sampled blood TCRbeta repertoires from subjects exposed to, actively infected with, or recovered from COVID-19. Nearly every sample came with metadata listing a de-identified subject ID, COVID-19 status, age in years and sex. Samples came from the ongoing ImmuneRACE study (first 160 participants) plus 1,254 subjects from 6 global collaborators. Where HLA class I and class II types were available, the types were taken from metadata supplied by the sample provider, not from assay-based typing. The material from the prospective study consisted of cDNA or gDNA derived from T cells, B-cell-depleted T cells, or PBMCs. The repertoires were made available in a free public database intended to serve as a resource for research on the immune response to SARS-CoV-2.

Enrolling through a virtual design, the prospective study's participants ranged in age from roughly 18 to 89 years and lived across 24 United States geographic areas. In the prospective study, cohorts were assigned on the basis of participant-reported clinical history obtained from a screening survey and a study questionnaire. Each participant in the prospective study had whole blood, serum and a nasopharyngeal or oropharyngeal swab collected by mobile phlebotomists. Prospective study participants could optionally give additional blood draws and questionnaires over an approximately two-month period. Blood samples from the prospective study were shipped frozen or at room temperature prior to DNA extraction. Concerning this clone: Its antigen is not yet known. No qualities accompany the bases; no much larger clone lies one base away.

From cysteine to phenylalanine, the CDR3 is 14 amino acids long. The kept DNA is CDR3 alone, 42 bases in frame from the first base. As encoded in the germline V gene, CDR1 is MNHEY while CDR2 is SVGAGI. V and J are truncated by 8 bases and 6 bases respectively, leaving an intervening sequence of 17 bases. Overall study results and their limits: Clinical and demographic metadata were provided uncurated, with the amount varying by source and participant.

The immunoSEQ Assay, a bias-controlled multiplex PCR, was used to amplify TCRbeta CDR3 regions from genomic DNA. Per the authors' processing: The number of nucleated cells in each sample was estimated by amplification of reference gene primers within the assay. To quantify the absolute abundance of each unique TCRbeta CDR3 rearrangement, sequence reads were collapsed and filtered. For each sample, productive Simpson clonality was calculated as the square root of Simpson's diversity index over productive rearrangements. The source is immuneACCESS, and TCRdb retained only in-frame sequences with V and J called. Part of the clones is not carried over; for the studies checked, unresolved V genes explain less than half of this, and the remainder is unexplained. V, J and clone size are taken as reported in that table, and D and trimming were inferred from the DNA itself. The sample has about 140,000 clones on record, almost 85% of them singletons. The ten largest clones take up 5% to 7% of the sample.

The receptor chain draws on TRBV6-5 and TRBJ1-5; the D gene is perhaps TRBD1, from 6 matching bases. The sequencing sample was made of PBMCs or T cells enriched from blood (not recorded which). This receptor was taken from a man aged 35 to 55 with acute COVID-19. Read as DNA, the sequence is TGTGCCAGCGCTCAAACAGGGTGGGGTCAGCCCCAGCATTTT. Translated, it reads CASAQTGWGQPQHF.